This passage covers 27 T cell receptor beta chains from one sample sequenced in a study of blood T cell repertoires in COVID-19. TCRdb keeps only in-frame clones here, not all; method: immunoSEQ multiplex PCR. The table has 70,000 or so clones, over 75% seen once. Specimen: peripheral blood. These receptor sequences come from a man in his 70s with active or convalescent COVID-19.

J is TRBJ2-1 and V is TRBV7-9; D gene ambiguous. The CDR3 sequence is 11 residues long. With 6 bases removed from V and 8 bases from J, the gap between germline ends came to 8 bases. CDR1 and CDR2 (germline): SEHNR, FQNEAQ (reference sequence). The CDR3 nucleotides are TGTGCCAGCAGTTTTAATCATGAGCAGTTCTTC. This translates into CASSFNHEQFF.

The chain carries TRBV18 and TRBJ1-5, with 8 nucleotides matching TRBD1. From germline, CDR1 is KGHSH and CDR2 LQKENI. The trim removed 4 bases at V and 1 base at J, leaving 3 bases unmatched. This CDR3 comprises 15 residues. The CDR3 spells CASSLQGASNQPQHF. The CDR3 bases are TGTGCCAGCTCACTCCAGGGGGCCAGCAATCAGCCCCAGCATTTT.

This rearrangement joins TRBV30 to TRBJ1-4; no definite D call. The germline V gene encodes CDR1 GTSNPN and CDR2 SVGIG (reference sequence). Trimming left V 0 bases short and J 6 bases short, with 14 bases between. The CDR3 covers 15 residues. This CDR3 is CAWSVLPPNHEKLFF. As DNA, the CDR3 is TGTGCCTGGAGTGTACTTCCCCCAAACCATGAAAAACTGTTTTTT.

The gene calls are TRBV6-5 and TRBJ1-2; perhaps TRBD1 as D (5 bases). CDR1 and CDR2 (germline): MNHEY, SVGAGI. This CDR3 has 14 amino acids. Trimming removed 5 bases at V and 3 bases at J, with 13 bases between. The CDR3 loop is CASSPFAGYYGYTF. The DNA for the CDR3 is TGTGCCAGCAGTCCTTTTGCAGGGTACTATGGCTACACCTTC.

The V and J genes are TRBV11-2 and TRBJ1-6, with a possible D match to TRBD1 (5 bases). Germline V gene lookup returns CDR1 SGHAT and CDR2 FQNNGV. This CDR3 has 15 residues. Trimming left V 8 bases short and J 7 bases short, with 18 bases between. The CDR3 coding sequence is TGTGCCAGCTACGGCCGGACACACCAAAATTCACCCCTCCACTTT. Translating it yields CASYGRTHQNSPLHF.

The chain combines TRBV5-6 with TRBJ1-2; possible D gene TRBD1, 5 bases. The CDR3 totals 15 residues. Deletions cut 2 bases from V and 3 bases from J, with 14 bases between. Germline V CDR1 and CDR2: SGHDT, YYEEEE. The chain's CDR3 is CASSFPGGTDYGYTF. DNA for the CDR3: TGTGCCAGCAGCTTCCCCGGCGGGACGGACTATGGCTACACCTTC.

V and J are TRBV6-5 and TRBJ1-4; 8 bases agree with TRBD1. Trimming took 2 bases from V and 7 from J; bases not matched to a gene: 6. Germline CDR1 and CDR2: MNHEY and SVGAGI. The CDR3 extends over 15 amino acids. This CDR3 reads CASSYQGASVEKLFF. Here the CDR3 DNA reads TGTGCCAGCAGTTACCAGGGGGCGTCGGTTGAAAAACTGTTTTTT.

The count of this clone is one. This rearrangement joins TRBV27 to TRBJ1-1, with D perhaps matching TRBD1 (5 bases). The CDR3 consists of 14 residues. Trimming removed 0 bases from V and 7 bases from J, with 12 bases in between. Germline CDR1 reads MNHEY; CDR2 reads SMNVEV (reference sequence). The CDR3, as DNA: TGTGCCAGCAGTTTATCATGGACAAGAAATGAAGCTTTCTTT. This sequence encodes CASSLSWTRNEAFF.

This clone was observed a few times. The chain is built from TRBV30 and TRBJ1-2; a possible D gene is TRBD1 (6 bases). The CDR3 runs to 15 residues. Deletions cut 2 bases from V and 0 bases from J, with 13 bases between. Germline CDR1 is GTSNPN and CDR2 is SVGIG (reference sequence). The chain's CDR3 is CAWSTDRFSNYGYTF. Written as DNA, the CDR3 is TGTGCCTGGAGTACCGACAGGTTCTCTAACTATGGCTACACCTTC.

This chain joins TRBV5-5 and TRBJ2-7; tentative D call: TRBD2 (7 bases). Germline CDR1 is SGHKS and CDR2 is YYEKEE (reference sequence). Between the trimmed V and J ends, which lost 2 bases and 5 bases, there was a span of 20 bases. The CDR3 loop spans 16 amino acids. Written as DNA, the CDR3 is TGTGCCAGCAGCTTTGAACGGGGGGCAAGTCGGAACGAGCAGTACTTC. Translating gives CASSFERGASRNEQYF.

In this sample, this clone turned up a few times. V is TRBV27 and J is TRBJ2-6; D gene unclear. Trimming took off 5 bases at V and 2 bases at J, with 7 bases between the two ends. Germline V gives CDR1 MNHEY, CDR2 SMNVEV (reference sequence). The CDR3 loop spans 14 amino acids. CDR3 DNA: TGTGCCAGCAGTCCCGGAGCTGGGGCCAACGTCCTGACTTTC. It is translated as CASSPGAGANVLTF.

The V gene is TRBV19, the J gene TRBJ2-5, with 7 bases that match TRBD2. J was trimmed by 2 bases and V by 6 bases; bases with no gene match: 15. This CDR3 region has 17 residues. Looked up from germline, CDR1 is LNHDA and CDR2 is SQIVND (reference sequence). The CDR3: CASSRNGLAVKQETQYF. Written as DNA, the CDR3 is TGTGCCAGTAGCCGAAACGGGCTAGCGGTAAAACAAGAGACCCAGTACTTC.

The chain combines TRBV7-3 with TRBJ2-3, with D tentatively TRBD2 (5 bases). V dropped 6 bases and J dropped 0 bases, with 16 bases sitting between them. The germline V gene has CDR1 SGHTA and CDR2 FQGTGA. The CDR3 is made up of 16 amino acids. CDR3 protein: CASRPAGGGSTDTQYF. The CDR3 bases are TGTGCCAGCAGACCAGCTGGCGGAGGAAGCACAGATACGCAGTATTTT.

This clone appeared once. The chain couples TRBV5-8 to TRBJ1-6, with D hard to call. This CDR3 is built from 15 residues. Germline CDR1 is SGHTS and CDR2 is YDEGEE. Trimming pared 4 bases from V and 6 bases from J, leaving 14 bases between. The CDR3 reads CASSHETVSNSPLHF. The CDR3 nucleotides read TGTGCCAGCAGCCATGAAACGGTTTCTAATTCACCCCTCCACTTT.

J is TRBJ1-4 and V is TRBV7-9; D gene unclear. Trimming pared 6 bases from V and 4 bases from J, leaving 9 bases between. CDR3 length equals 13 residues. Germline V lookup: CDR1 SEHNR, CDR2 FQNEAQ (reference sequence). The DNA of the CDR3 is TGTGCCAGCAGGCTGTCACTTAATGAAAAACTGTTTTTT. Protein sequence: CASRLSLNEKLFF. The whole variable domain, filled in from reference TRBV7-9 and TRBJ1-4, reads DTGVSQNPRHKITKRGQNVTFRCDPISEHNRLYWYRQTLGQGPEFLTYFQNEAQLEKSRLLSDRFSAERPKGSFSTLEIQRTEQGDSAMYLCASRLSLNEKLFFGSGTQLSVL.

The chain carries TRBV6-1 and TRBJ1-1, with D possibly being TRBD1 (5 bases). This CDR3 has 13 residues. The ends were cut back, 3 bases at V and 8 bases at J, with 13 bases in the middle. CDR1 MNHNS and CDR2 SASEGT come from the germline V gene. Here the CDR3 reads CASSDRVGLEAFF. The CDR3 DNA follows: TGTGCCAGCAGTGACAGGGTAGGCTTAGAAGCTTTCTTT.

CDR3 loop: CASTLDRGRETQYF. The CDR3, as DNA: TGCGCCAGCACGTTAGACAGGGGCCGGGAGACCCAGTACTTC. V gene TRBV23-1 combines with J gene TRBJ2-5; 8 positions match TRBD1. TRBV23-1 is filed as an ORF, its function uncertain. J gave up 5 bases and V 7 bases, and 9 bases lay outside the gene matches. CDR3 length: 14 residues.

This chain uses TRBV28 with TRBJ2-7, with TRBD1 matching 10 bases. This CDR3 comprises 16 residues. Germline CDR1 MDHEN, CDR2 SYDVKM. With V trimmed by 4 bases and J by 0 bases, 6 bases remained unmatched. The CDR3 reads CASSWGQGLSSYEQYF. The CDR3 region has the DNA TGTGCCAGCAGTTGGGGACAGGGGCTGAGCTCCTACGAGCAGTACTTC.

This clone appeared once. The chain combines TRBV5-4 with TRBJ2-1; possible D gene TRBD1, 7 bases. The V gene lost 5 bases and the J gene lost 7 bases, with 22 bases spanning the gap. The V gene's germline CDR1 is SGHNT and CDR2 YYREEE (reference sequence). The CDR3 has 16 residues. CDR3 residues: CASRTGGTVSFNEQFF. As DNA, the CDR3 is TGTGCCAGCAGGACAGGAGGGACAGTTTCTTTTAATGAGCAGTTCTTC.

This clone came up a few times. V and J are TRBV11-2 and TRBJ2-1, with a possible D match to TRBD2 (5 bases). The CDR3 is 14 amino acids. Germline-derived CDR1 and CDR2 are SGHAT and FQNNGV. V lost 0 bases, J lost 6 bases, and 9 bases lay in between. The DNA for the CDR3 is TGTGCCAGCAGCTTAGAGTCGGGAAGCAATGAGCAGTTCTTC. Translation gives CASSLESGSNEQFF.

CDR3 coding DNA: TGTGCCAGCGGTGTATCGGGAAACACCATATATTTT. Translating it yields CASGVSGNTIYF. The chain couples TRBV2 to TRBJ1-3, with no clear D. Trimming took off 8 bases at V and 4 bases at J, with 9 bases between the two ends. The CDR3 is 12 residues long. CDR1 SNHLY and CDR2 FYNNEI come from the germline V gene.

The chain employs TRBV18 and TRBJ1-2; maybe TRBD1 (5 bases). In germline, CDR1 is KGHSH, CDR2 LQKENI. CDR3 length: 13 amino acids. V shed 4 bases and J shed 2 bases, with 8 bases lying between them. CDR3 nucleotides: TGTGCCAGCTCACAGACAGAAAACTATGGCTACACCTTC. As protein: CASSQTENYGYTF.

V gene TRBV19 combines with J gene TRBJ2-7, with TRBD2 matching over 7 bases. Germline CDR1 reads LNHDA; CDR2 reads SQIVND (reference sequence). CDR3 length: 15 amino acids. J gave up 3 bases and V 2 bases, and 7 bases lay outside the gene matches. CDR3: CASSIPRGVFYEQYF. The CDR3 DNA follows: TGTGCCAGTAGTATACCCCGGGGGGTCTTCTACGAGCAGTACTTC.

J is TRBJ1-2 and V is TRBV5-1, with 12 bases aligning to TRBD1. Germline assignment: CDR1 SGHRS and CDR2 YFSETQ. The junction had 3 bases not matched to a gene; V was cut back by 3 bases and J by 12 bases. This CDR3 region has 12 residues. CDR3 residues: CASSWDRGPHTF. The DNA for the CDR3 is TGCGCCAGCAGCTGGGACAGGGGGCCCCACACCTTC.

This chain joins TRBV18 and TRBJ2-7, with D tentatively TRBD1 (7 bases). There are 13 residues in the CDR3. Germline CDR1 and CDR2: KGHSH and LQKENI. V gave up 6 bases and J gave up 3 bases, with 12 bases separating them. The CDR3 is CASSRDRHYEQYF. For the CDR3, the DNA is TGTGCCAGCTCGCGGGACAGACACTACGAGCAGTACTTC.

The chain carries TRBV19 and TRBJ1-1; no clear D. Between the trimmed V and J ends, which lost 2 bases and 4 bases, there was a span of 14 bases. Germline-derived CDR1 and CDR2 are LNHDA and SQIVND (reference sequence). The CDR3 totals 15 residues. CDR3 coding DNA: TGTGCCAGTAGTATATCGGCGACGCGGGGCACTGAAGCTTTCTTT. Translating it yields CASSISATRGTEAFF. The full variable domain, in which reference TRBV19 and TRBJ1-1 provide the parts outside the CDR3, is DGGITQSPKYLFRKEGQNVTLSCEQNLNHDAMYWYRQDPGQGLRLIYYSQIVNDFQKGDIAEGYSVSREKKESFPLTVTSAQKNPTAFYLCASSISATRGTEAFFGQGTRLTVV.

The chain carries TRBV6-6 and TRBJ2-1; 8 bases line up with TRBD1. Germline V lookup: CDR1 MNHNY, CDR2 SVGAGI (reference sequence). Losses at the gene ends were 6 bases for V and 2 bases for J; bases not matched to a gene: 9. This CDR3 is built from 16 residues. In DNA, the CDR3 is TGTGCCAGCAGCCCCCGACAGGGGCTTACCTACAATGAGCAGTTCTTC. Protein product: CASSPRQGLTYNEQFF.